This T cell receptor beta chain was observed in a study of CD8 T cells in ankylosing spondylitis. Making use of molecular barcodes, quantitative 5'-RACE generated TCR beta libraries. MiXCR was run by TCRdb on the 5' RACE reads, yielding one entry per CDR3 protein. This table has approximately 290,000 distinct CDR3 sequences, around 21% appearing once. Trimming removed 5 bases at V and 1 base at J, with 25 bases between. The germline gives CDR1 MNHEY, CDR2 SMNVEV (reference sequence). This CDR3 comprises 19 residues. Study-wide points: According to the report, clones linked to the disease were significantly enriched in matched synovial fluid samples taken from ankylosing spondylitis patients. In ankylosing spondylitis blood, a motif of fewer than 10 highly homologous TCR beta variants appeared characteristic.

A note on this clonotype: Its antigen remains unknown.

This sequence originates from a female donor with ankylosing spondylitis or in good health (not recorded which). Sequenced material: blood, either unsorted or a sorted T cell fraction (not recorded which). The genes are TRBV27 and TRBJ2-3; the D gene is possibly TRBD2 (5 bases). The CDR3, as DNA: TGTGCCAGCAGTAGGATAATGGTCCCGTCCCGGACTCGCACAGATACGCAGTATTTT. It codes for CASSRIMVPSRTRTDTQYF.